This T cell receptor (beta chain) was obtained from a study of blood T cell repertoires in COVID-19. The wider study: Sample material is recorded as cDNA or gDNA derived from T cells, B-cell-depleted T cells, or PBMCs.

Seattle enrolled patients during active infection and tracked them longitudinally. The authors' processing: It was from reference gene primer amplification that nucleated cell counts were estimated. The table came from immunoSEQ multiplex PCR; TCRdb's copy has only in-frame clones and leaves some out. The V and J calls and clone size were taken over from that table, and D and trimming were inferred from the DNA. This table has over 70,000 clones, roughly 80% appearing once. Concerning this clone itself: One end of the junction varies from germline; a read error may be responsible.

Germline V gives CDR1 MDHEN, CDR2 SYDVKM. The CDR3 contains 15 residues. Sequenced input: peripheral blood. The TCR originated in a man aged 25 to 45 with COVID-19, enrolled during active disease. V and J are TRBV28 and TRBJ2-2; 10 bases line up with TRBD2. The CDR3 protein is CASSPLAGVAGELLF. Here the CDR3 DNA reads TGTGCCAGCAGTCCTCTAGCGGGAGTCGCGGGGGAGCTGCTTTTT. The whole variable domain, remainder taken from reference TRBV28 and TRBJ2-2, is DVKVTQSSRYLVKRTGEKVFLECVQDMDHENMFWYRQDPGLGLRLIYFSYDVKMKEKGDIPEGYSVSREKKERFSLILESASTNQTSMYLCASSPLAGVAGELLFGEGSRLTVL.